Below, 12 T cell receptor beta chains from the same sample are listed, as sequenced in a study of T cell repertoires in cytomegalovirus infection. Each CDR3 protein gets one entry after TCRdb re-called the reads with MiXCR. The top ten hold roughly 18% of the sample, which has a few hundred thousand distinct CDR3 sequences, roughly 22% seen once. The source material was CD8+ T cells from PBMCs. These receptors all stem from a human donor in good health (CMV status not recorded). Some clones in this sample may be carry-over from other donors' samples.

This clonotype was detected ten times or more. The chain is built from TRBV7-8 and TRBJ2-7; tentative D call: TRBD2 (6 bases). V gave up 8 bases and J gave up 0 bases, with 14 bases separating them. The CDR3 loop spans 14 amino acids. Germline-derived CDR1 and CDR2 are SGHVS and FQNEAQ. This chain's CDR3 is CASLGTLSSYEQYF. Written as DNA, the CDR3 is TGTGCCAGCCTTGGGACTTTAAGCTCCTACGAGCAGTACTTC.

This chain connects TRBV5-6 to TRBJ2-5; possibly TRBD2 for D (5 bases). With 1 base removed from V and 4 bases from J, the gap between germline ends came to 11 bases. This CDR3 has 14 amino acids. Germline assignment: CDR1 SGHDT and CDR2 YYEEEE. The CDR3 loop is CASSLSGMGETQYF. In DNA form, the CDR3 reads TGTGCCAGCAGCTTGTCCGGGATGGGAGAGACCCAGTACTTC.

This sequence joins TRBV28 and TRBJ2-1; 9 bases align to TRBD2. V was clipped by 1 base and J by 9 bases; unmatched bases: 10. CDR1 and CDR2 (germline): MDHEN, SYDVKM. This CDR3 comprises 16 residues. The CDR3 loop is CASSLFWRGGHGEQFF. As DNA, the CDR3 is TGTGCCAGCAGTTTATTCTGGCGGGGGGGCCACGGTGAGCAGTTCTTC.

There are a few counts of this clonotype. V gene TRBV11-2 combines with J gene TRBJ1-1; 8 bases line up with TRBD1. V lost 1 base, J lost 4 bases, and 5 bases stayed unmatched. The germline V gene encodes CDR1 SGHAT and CDR2 FQNNGV. The CDR3 has 15 amino acids. Here the CDR3 DNA reads TGTGCCAGCAGCTTAGTTTCACAGGGGGTCACTGAAGCTTTCTTT. This codes for CASSLVSQGVTEAFF.

The chain has TRBV3-1 and TRBJ2-1; possibly TRBD2 for D (5 bases). Germline V lookup: CDR1 LGHDT, CDR2 YNNKEL (reference sequence). The CDR3 covers 11 residues. V gave up 11 bases and J gave up 5 bases, with 10 bases separating them. The CDR3 bases are TGTGCCGTAGGGAGTAACAATGAGCAGTTCTTC. Its translation: CAVGSNNEQFF.

In this sample, this clonotype turned up many times. The rearrangement joins TRBV19 to TRBJ1-2; D is ambiguous. V was cut by 9 bases and J by 1 base, with 18 bases left in between. CDR3 length: 15 amino acids. The germline CDR1 and CDR2 sequences are LNHDA and SQIVND (reference sequence). Written as DNA, the CDR3 is TGTGCCAGCCGGAACTCCCGGGAAAGTAACTATGGCTACACCTTC. It encodes CASRNSRESNYGYTF.

The chain is built from TRBV6-5 and TRBJ2-3; possibly TRBD2 for D (7 bases). V shed 6 bases and J shed 4 bases, with 14 bases lying between them. The CDR3 has 14 residues. The germline CDR1 and CDR2 sequences are MNHEY and SVGAGI. Written as DNA, the CDR3 is TGTGCCAGCAGCTCGGGGGGCCGGGCAGATACGCAGTATTTT. Encoded protein: CASSSGGRADTQYF.

Many counts were recorded for this clonotype. The gene calls are TRBV28 and TRBJ2-7; D may match TRBD1 or TRBD2 (7 bases each). CDR3 size: 13 residues. Germline V gives CDR1 MDHEN, CDR2 SYDVKM. V was clipped by 5 bases and J by 3 bases, with 11 bases between them. The CDR3 region is CASSSGTDYEQYF. For the CDR3, the DNA is TGTGCCAGCAGTAGCGGGACAGACTACGAGCAGTACTTC.

This chain connects TRBV20-1 to TRBJ2-7; 8 nucleotides align to TRBD1. The germline V gene has CDR1 DFQATT and CDR2 SNEGSKA (reference sequence). The CDR3 covers 14 residues. Trimming at V came to 0 bases and at J to 3 bases, leaving 4 bases not matched to a gene. CDR3 bases: TGCAGTGCTAGAGATGAGGACAGGGACTACGAGCAGTACTTC. It yields the protein CSARDEDRDYEQYF.

The table lists this clonotype with a few counts. The chain links TRBV28 to TRBJ1-2; 10 nucleotides match TRBD1. This CDR3 has 14 amino acids. Germline V lookup: CDR1 MDHEN, CDR2 SYDVKM. Unmatched junction bases numbered 2, after V lost 6 bases and J lost 1 base. The CDR3 DNA sequence: TGTGCCAGCAGCCGGACAGGGGGTAACTATGGCTACACCTTC. Translated, it gives CASSRTGGNYGYTF.

This clonotype turned up a few times. The V and J genes are TRBV25-1 and TRBJ2-5; D uncertain. Trimming stripped 1 base from V and 7 bases from J, with 4 bases between. Germline loops: CDR1 MGHDK, CDR2 SYGVNS. The CDR3 has 11 amino acids. CDR3 nucleotides: TGTGCCAGCAGTGAATCGGGGACCCAGTACTTC. Translation: CASSESGTQYF.

This clonotype was seen at least ten times. This sequence joins TRBV7-8 and TRBJ1-4; D is undetermined. The germline CDR1 and CDR2 sequences are SGHVS and FQNEAQ. The CDR3 is 16 amino acids. V dropped 6 bases and J dropped 4 bases, with 18 bases sitting between them. CDR3 sequence: CASREWFRADNEKLFF. The CDR3 bases are TGTGCCAGCAGGGAATGGTTCCGGGCCGATAATGAAAAACTGTTTTTT.